This TCR beta chain was captured in a study of cytomegalovirus exposure and HLA in healthy donors. In germline, CDR1 is LNHNV, CDR2 YYDKDF (reference sequence). The trim removed 0 bases at V and 0 bases at J, leaving 11 bases unmatched. The CDR3 spans 19 residues. This table comes from immunoSEQ multiplex PCR, and its TCRdb copy is limited to in-frame clones, with some not included. The data hold about 170,000 clones, with approximately 96% observed a single time. Separation from the roughly 670-subject first cohort characterized the roughly 120-subject validation cohort, to which the donors belonged. Study results and caveats: Many donors carried some public TCRs, although rarity characterized most TCR sequences.

Notes on this clone: Its cognate antigen is unknown.

The V and J genes are TRBV15 and TRBJ2-4, with 7 bases matching TRBD1. This TCR was sampled from a woman between 18 and 29 years old in good health and CMV-seronegative. The sample consisted of PBMCs. The CDR3: CATSRDGGTADLAKNIQYF. CDR3 coding DNA: TGTGCCACCAGCAGAGATGGTGGGACAGCCGATTTAGCCAAAAACATTCAGTACTTC.